This is a list of T cell receptor beta chains from one sample in a study of blood T cells in healthy people across ages. TCRdb redid the calling of the 5' RACE reads with MiXCR, one entry per CDR3 protein. Of more than 1 million distinct CDR3 sequences listed, under 45% are singletons. The specimen sequenced was blood. These receptors originate from a woman aged 60-75 years in good health. Each CDR3 is given with its conserved first and last residue. D genes are given only for firm matches. Rows may omit the clone size; those that give it use once, few, many or a size class.

abundance | j_gene | d_gene | v_gene | CDR3nt | CDR3aa
. | TRBJ2-5 | TRBD2 | TRBV11-2 | TGTGCCAGCAGCCTGTGGGCTAGCGGGATTCAAGAGACCCAGTACTTC | CASSLWASGIQETQYF
. | TRBJ2-7 | TRBD2 | TRBV10-3 | TGTGCCATCAGTGATCTAGCGGGCTTACTGTCCTACGAGCAGTACTTC | CAISDLAGLLSYEQYF
few | TRBJ1-1 | TRBD1 | TRBV29-1 | TGCAGCGTTGAACCCGGACAGGGTGAAGCTTTCTTT | CSVEPGQGEAFF
few | TRBJ2-1 | TRBD2 | TRBV7-8 | TGTGCCAGCAGCGCTCAAGCGGGAGGACTATACAATGAGCAGTTCTTC | CASSAQAGGLYNEQFF
. | TRBJ2-7 | . | TRBV2 | TGTGCCAGCAGTGTACAGGGTCAGACCTACGAGCAGTACTTC | CASSVQGQTYEQYF
. | TRBJ2-1 | TRBD2 | TRBV7-2 | TGTGCCAGCAGCTTAGCTAGACTAGCGGGAACCTACAATGAGCAGTTCTTC | CASSLARLAGTYNEQFF
few | TRBJ2-7 | . | TRBV29-1 | TGCAGCGGCGGGGTTTCCTACGAGCAGTACTTC | CSGGVSYEQYF
few | TRBJ1-5 | . | TRBV6-1 | TGTGCCAGCAGTGAAGTGAAAGGTAATCAGCCCCAGCATTTT | CASSEVKGNQPQHF
few | TRBJ2-1 | . | TRBV11-2 | TGTGCCAGCAGAATCGTGGGAGGCCCTTACAATGAGCAGTTCTTC | CASRIVGGPYNEQFF
. | TRBJ2-2 | TRBD1 | TRBV27 | TGTGCCAGCAGGATCGACAGGGCTACCGGGGAGCTGTTTTTT | CASRIDRATGELFF
. | TRBJ2-5 | TRBD1 | TRBV24-1 | TGTGTCACCAGTGGGACAGGGGGCGCCTCCCAAGAGACCCAGTACTTC | CVTSGTGGASQETQYF
few | TRBJ2-3 | . | TRBV27 | TGTGCCAGCAGTACCCTCAGGGGTCCAACAGATACGCAGTATTTT | CASSTLRGPTDTQYF
. | TRBJ1-6 | . | TRBV27 | TGTGCCAGCAGTTTTCGGGGCGTCTACTCCTATAATTCACCCCTCCACTTT | CASSFRGVYSYNSPLHF
once | TRBJ1-1 | . | TRBV11-3 | TGTGCCAGCAGCTTAGACAGGGGAGATGAAGCTTTCTTT | CASSLDRGDEAFF
. | TRBJ2-7 | . | TRBV27 | TGTGCCAGCTCGAGGCAGGACAGCACCTACGAGCAGTACTTC | CASSRQDSTYEQYF
. | TRBJ1-3 | TRBD1 | TRBV5-1 | TGCGCCAGCAGCTTGGAAACGACAGGGGCCGGAAACACCATATATTTT | CASSLETTGAGNTIYF
. | TRBJ1-4 | . | TRBV6-5 | TGTGCCAGCGGCCAACCGCGGAGGGTTAATGAAAAACTGTTTTTT | CASGQPRRVNEKLFF
. | TRBJ2-3 | TRBD1 | TRBV20-1 | TGCAGTGCTAGTCGGACAGGGGCGAGCACAGATACGCAGTATTTT | CSASRTGASTDTQYF
. | TRBJ2-5 | TRBD2 | TRBV6-6 | TGTGCCAGCAGTTCCCAGACTAGCGGGAGGTTAGAGACCCAGTACTTC | CASSSQTSGRLETQYF
. | TRBJ2-7 | TRBD1 | TRBV15 | TGTGCCACCAGCAGACCGGAGACAGGGCCCCCCTACGAGCAGTACTTC | CATSRPETGPPYEQYF
many | TRBJ2-5 | . | TRBV27 | TGTGCCAGCAGTCCCCTTGGGGGCGGAGAGACCCAGTACTTC | CASSPLGGGETQYF
. | TRBJ2-7 | TRBD1 | TRBV11-2 | TGTGCCAGCAGCTTTCGACAGGGGGCGTTGACCCCCTACGAGCAGTACTTC | CASSFRQGALTPYEQYF
. | TRBJ2-3 | TRBD2 | TRBV5-1 | TGCGCCAGCAGCTTGCCGACTAGCGGGACCAATACGCAGTATTTT | CASSLPTSGTNTQYF
. | TRBJ2-1 | . | TRBV12-3/TRBV12-4 | TGTGCCAGCAGTTTCTCAGGGCCAAAAGGGGGTGAGCAGTTCTTC | CASSFSGPKGGEQFF
. | TRBJ2-2 | . | TRBV10-1 | TGCGCCAGCAGTGGGGGCATAGCCGCGAACACCGGGGAGCTGTTTTTT | CASSGGIAANTGELFF
few | TRBJ2-5 | . | TRBV15 | TGTGCCACCAGCAGAGGACAGGACGGCCAAGAGACCCAGTACTTC | CATSRGQDGQETQYF
. | TRBJ2-1 | TRBD1 | TRBV6-5 | TGTGCCAGCAGTTACTCGAGGACAGGGGGCATGGAGCAGTTCTTC | CASSYSRTGGMEQFF
. | TRBJ2-2 | TRBD1 | TRBV28 | TGTGCCAGCACTTCCGGGACAGACAACACCGGGGAGCTGTTTTTT | CASTSGTDNTGELFF
. | TRBJ2-3 | TRBD2 | TRBV6-5 | TGTGCCAGCAGTTTCGGACTAGCGGAGAGCACAGATACGCAGTATTTT | CASSFGLAESTDTQYF
few | TRBJ2-7 | . | TRBV6-1 | TGTGCCAGCAGTGAACAGGCTTTTTTCTACGAGCAGTACTTC | CASSEQAFFYEQYF
. | TRBJ2-1 | TRBD2 | TRBV11-2 | TGTGCCAGCAGCCCAACGCGCGGGAGATACAATGAGCAGTTCTTC | CASSPTRGRYNEQFF
. | TRBJ2-3 | . | TRBV5-8 | TGTGCCAGCAGACATAGGTCCGCAGATACGCAGTATTTT | CASRHRSADTQYF
. | TRBJ1-4 | . | TRBV4-1 | TGCGCCAGCAGCCAACTCGGGCAGGGGGAAAAACTGTTTTTT | CASSQLGQGEKLFF
. | TRBJ2-1 | . | TRBV4-1 | TGCGCCAGCAGCCAAGATCTTGGTGAGGTCAATGATCAGTTCTTC | CASSQDLGEVNDQFF
. | TRBJ2-1 | TRBD2 | TRBV29-1 | TGCAGCGTTGAACGTCGGGAGGCAGATGAGCAGTTCTTC | CSVERREADEQFF
. | TRBJ2-3 | TRBD2 | TRBV9 | TGTGCCAGCAGCGTAACTAGCGGGGGGCGCACAGATACGCAGTATTTT | CASSVTSGGRTDTQYF
. | TRBJ2-1 | . | TRBV3-1 | TGTGCCAGCAGCCAGGAGGGGGGACACAAATACAATGAGCAGTTCTTC | CASSQEGGHKYNEQFF
. | TRBJ2-4 | TRBD2 | TRBV3-1 | TGTGCCAGCAGCCAAGAAGGACTAGCGGAAAAAAACATTCAGTACTTC | CASSQEGLAEKNIQYF
few | TRBJ2-7 | TRBD1 | TRBV27 | TGTGCCAGCAGTTCCCCGTCGCAGGGGGCTGTCGACGAGCAGTACTTC | CASSSPSQGAVDEQYF
. | TRBJ2-7 | . | TRBV12-3/TRBV12-4 | TGTGCCAGCAGAGGGCTGGGTACCTACGAGCAGTACTTC | CASRGLGTYEQYF
few | TRBJ1-1 | . | TRBV20-1 | TGCAGTGCAACAGACTCCCGGCGGAGGGAAGCTTTCTTT | CSATDSRRREAFF
few | TRBJ2-5 | . | TRBV7-2 | TGTGCCAGCAGCTTAGTCGGGGCCGGGGGACAAGAGACCCAGTACTTC | CASSLVGAGGQETQYF
. | TRBJ2-7 | . | TRBV7-9 | TGTGCCAGCAGCTCCCAACTAGATCCGACCTACGAGCAGTACTTC | CASSSQLDPTYEQYF